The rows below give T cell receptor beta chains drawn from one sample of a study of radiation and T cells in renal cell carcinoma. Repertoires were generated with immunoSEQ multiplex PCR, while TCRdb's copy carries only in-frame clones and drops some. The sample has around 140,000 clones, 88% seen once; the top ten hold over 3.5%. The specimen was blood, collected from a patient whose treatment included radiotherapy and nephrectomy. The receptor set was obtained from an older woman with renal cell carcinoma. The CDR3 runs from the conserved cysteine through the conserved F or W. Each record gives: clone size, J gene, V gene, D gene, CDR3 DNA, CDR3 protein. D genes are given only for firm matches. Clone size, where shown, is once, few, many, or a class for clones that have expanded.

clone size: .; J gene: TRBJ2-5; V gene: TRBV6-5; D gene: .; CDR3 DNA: TGTGCCAGCAGGAGGGATGAGGAGACCCAGTACTTC; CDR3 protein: CASRRDEETQYF
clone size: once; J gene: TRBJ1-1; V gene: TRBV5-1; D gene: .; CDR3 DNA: TGCGCCAGCAGCTTGGGGACAATTATGAACACTGAAGCTTTCTTT; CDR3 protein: CASSLGTIMNTEAFF
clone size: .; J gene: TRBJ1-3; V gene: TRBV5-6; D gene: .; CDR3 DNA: TGTGCCAGCAGCTTACGGGGCAGGCCTCGACACTCTGGAAACACCATATATTTT; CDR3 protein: CASSLRGRPRHSGNTIYF
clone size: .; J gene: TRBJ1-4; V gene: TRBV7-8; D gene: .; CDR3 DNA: TGTGCCAGCAGCTTAATAGGTAGTGGGATTAATGAAAAACTGTTTTTT; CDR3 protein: CASSLIGSGINEKLFF
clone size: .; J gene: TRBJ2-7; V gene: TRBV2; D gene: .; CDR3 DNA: TGTGCCAGCAAGGGTGGGGGGGCCGCCTACGAGCAGTACTTC; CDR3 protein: CASKGGGAAYEQYF
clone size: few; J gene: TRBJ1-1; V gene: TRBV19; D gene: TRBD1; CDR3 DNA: TGTGCCAGTAGTCTGGACAGGGACACTGAAGCTTTCTTT; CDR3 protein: CASSLDRDTEAFF
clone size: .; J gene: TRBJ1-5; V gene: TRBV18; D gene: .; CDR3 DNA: TGTGCCAGCTCACCAGGCACTAGCAATCAGCCCCAGCATTTT; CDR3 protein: CASSPGTSNQPQHF
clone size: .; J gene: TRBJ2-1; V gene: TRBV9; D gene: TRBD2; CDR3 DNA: TGTGCCAGCAGCTCCAGCGGGGGGGCGCCCCATGAGCAGTTCTTC; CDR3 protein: CASSSSGGAPHEQFF
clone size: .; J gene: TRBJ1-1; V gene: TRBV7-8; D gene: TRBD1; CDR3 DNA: TGTGCCAGCAGCGCCGCGACAGGGGTGAACACTGAAGCTTTCTTT; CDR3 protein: CASSAATGVNTEAFF
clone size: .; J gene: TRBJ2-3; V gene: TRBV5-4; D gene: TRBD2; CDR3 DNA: TGTGCCAGCAGCTTGACGGGTTTGACTAGCGGGGGGGCGTATACGCAGTATTTT; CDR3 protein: CASSLTGLTSGGAYTQYF
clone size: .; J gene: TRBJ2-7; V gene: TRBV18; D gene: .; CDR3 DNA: TGTGCCAGCTCACCAGGGTTCTACGAGCAGTACTTC; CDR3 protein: CASSPGFYEQYF